This TCR beta chain was recorded in a study of regulatory T cells in long-lasting Graves disease. Points from the study as a whole: Accuracy was perhaps lowered by the small sample size. New patients shared some 970 public clonotypes, fewer than the approximately 2,500 shared by persistent patients.

Construction of TCR beta libraries relied on iRepertoire HTBI primers and on Arm-PCR targeting CDR3 regions. TCRdb re-called the multiplex PCR reads through MiXCR, storing one row per CDR3 protein. The profile shows 500,000 to 700,000 distinct CDR3 sequences, roughly 16% of them singletons. This clonotype occurred many times. Its specificity is unknown. Time point described: newly diagnosed GD, antithyroid drugs for less than 3 months. Making the TCR library involved RNA that had been extracted from PBMCs. The CDR3 runs to 15 residues. V lost 4 bases, J lost 1 base, and 13 bases lay in between. Germline CDR1 and CDR2: MNHEY and SVGAGI. This sample was shared with a second study, whose subject was T cells in Graves' hyperthyroidism and ophthalmopathy.

This sequence originates from a woman aged 25 to 45 with Graves disease. This chain uses TRBV6-5 with TRBJ2-5; weak D call: TRBD2 (6 bases). Material: peripheral blood mononuclear cells (PBMCs), obtained at new diagnosis, from a patient treated with antithyroid drugs. CDR3 amino acids: CASSWIAGSQETQYF. CDR3 DNA: TGTGCCAGCAGTTGGATCGCGGGATCCCAAGAGACCCAGTACTTC.